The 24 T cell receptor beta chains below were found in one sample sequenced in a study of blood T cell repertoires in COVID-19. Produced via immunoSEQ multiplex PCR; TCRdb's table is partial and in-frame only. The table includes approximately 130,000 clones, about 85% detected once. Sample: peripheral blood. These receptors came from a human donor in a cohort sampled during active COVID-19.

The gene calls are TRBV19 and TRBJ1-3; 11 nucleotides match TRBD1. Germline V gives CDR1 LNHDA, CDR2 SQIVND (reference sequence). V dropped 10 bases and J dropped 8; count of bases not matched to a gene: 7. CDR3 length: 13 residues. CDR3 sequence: CATRGQGEDTIYF. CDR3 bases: TGTGCCACCCGGGGACAGGGGGAAGACACCATATATTTT. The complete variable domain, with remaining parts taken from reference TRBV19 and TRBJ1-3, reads DGGITQSPKYLFRKEGQNVTLSCEQNLNHDAMYWYRQDPGQGLRLIYYSQIVNDFQKGDIAEGYSVSREKKESFPLTVTSAQKNPTAFYLCATRGQGEDTIYFGEGSWLTVV.

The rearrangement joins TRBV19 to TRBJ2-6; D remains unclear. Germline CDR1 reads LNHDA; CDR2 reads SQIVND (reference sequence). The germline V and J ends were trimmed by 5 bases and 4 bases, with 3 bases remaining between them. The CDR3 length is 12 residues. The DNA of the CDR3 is TGTGCCAGTAGTGGCGGGGCCAACGTCCTGACTTTC. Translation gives CASSGGANVLTF.

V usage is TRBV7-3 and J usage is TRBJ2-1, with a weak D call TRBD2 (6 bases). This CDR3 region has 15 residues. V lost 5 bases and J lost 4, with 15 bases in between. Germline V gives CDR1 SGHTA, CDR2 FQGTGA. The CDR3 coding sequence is TGTGCCAGCAGCCCAAAAGTGGCGGGGTACAATGAGCAGTTCTTC. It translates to CASSPKVAGYNEQFF.

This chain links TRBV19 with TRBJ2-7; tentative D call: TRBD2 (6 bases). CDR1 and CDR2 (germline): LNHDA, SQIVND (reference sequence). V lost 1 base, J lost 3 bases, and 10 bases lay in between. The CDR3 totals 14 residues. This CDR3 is CASSIGRGGYEQYF. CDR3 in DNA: TGTGCCAGTAGTATAGGGCGGGGCGGCTACGAGCAGTACTTC.

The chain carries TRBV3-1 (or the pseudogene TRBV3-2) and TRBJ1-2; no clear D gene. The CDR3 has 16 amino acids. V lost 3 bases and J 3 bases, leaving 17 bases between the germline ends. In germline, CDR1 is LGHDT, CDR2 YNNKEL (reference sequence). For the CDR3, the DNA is TGTGCCAGCAGCCATCAGCCCAGTCCGGCGGACTATGGCTACACCTTC. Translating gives CASSHQPSPADYGYTF.

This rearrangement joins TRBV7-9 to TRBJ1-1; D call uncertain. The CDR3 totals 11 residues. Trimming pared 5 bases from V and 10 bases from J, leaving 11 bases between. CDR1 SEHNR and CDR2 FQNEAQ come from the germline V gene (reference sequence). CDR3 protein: CASSTQPGAFF. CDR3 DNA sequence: TGTGCCAGCAGCACTCAGCCGGGAGCTTTCTTT.

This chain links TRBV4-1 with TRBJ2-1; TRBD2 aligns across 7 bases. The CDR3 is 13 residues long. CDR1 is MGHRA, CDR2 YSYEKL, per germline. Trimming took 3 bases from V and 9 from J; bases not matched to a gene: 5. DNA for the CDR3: TGCGCCAGCAGCCACGGACTAGACGGTGAGCAGTTCTTC. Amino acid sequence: CASSHGLDGEQFF.

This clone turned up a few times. The CDR3 DNA reads TGTGCCAGCAGGACTTCAGGGGTCGGTCAGCCCCAGCATTTT. Protein sequence: CASRTSGVGQPQHF. V and J are TRBV27 and TRBJ1-5; maybe TRBD1 (6 bases). V dropped 6 bases and J dropped 6 bases, with 15 bases sitting between them. Per the germline V gene, CDR1 is MNHEY and CDR2 is SMNVEV (reference sequence). This CDR3 has 14 amino acids.

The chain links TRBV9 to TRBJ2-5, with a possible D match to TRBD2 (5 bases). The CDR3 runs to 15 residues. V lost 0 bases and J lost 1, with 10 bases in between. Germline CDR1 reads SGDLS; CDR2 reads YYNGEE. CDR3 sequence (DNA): TGTGCCAGCAGCGTAGCTAGTCTAGCCCAAGAGACCCAGTACTTC. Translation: CASSVASLAQETQYF.

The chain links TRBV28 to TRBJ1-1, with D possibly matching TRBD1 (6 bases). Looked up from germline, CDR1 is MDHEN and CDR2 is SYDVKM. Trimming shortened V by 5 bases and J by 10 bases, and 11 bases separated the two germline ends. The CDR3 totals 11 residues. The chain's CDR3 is CASSHNRVAFF. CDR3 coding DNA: TGTGCCAGCAGTCATAACAGGGTAGCTTTCTTT. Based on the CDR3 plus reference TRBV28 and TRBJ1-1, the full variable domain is DVKVTQSSRYLVKRTGEKVFLECVQDMDHENMFWYRQDPGLGLRLIYFSYDVKMKEKGDIPEGYSVSREKKERFSLILESASTNQTSMYLCASSHNRVAFFGQGTRLTVV.

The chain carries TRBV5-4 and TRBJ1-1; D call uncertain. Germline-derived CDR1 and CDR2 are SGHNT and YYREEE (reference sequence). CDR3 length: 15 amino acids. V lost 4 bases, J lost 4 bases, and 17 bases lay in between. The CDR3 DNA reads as TGTGCCAGCAGCCCTAAAAGGGAGGCGGCCACTGAAGCTTTCTTT. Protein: CASSPKREAATEAFF.

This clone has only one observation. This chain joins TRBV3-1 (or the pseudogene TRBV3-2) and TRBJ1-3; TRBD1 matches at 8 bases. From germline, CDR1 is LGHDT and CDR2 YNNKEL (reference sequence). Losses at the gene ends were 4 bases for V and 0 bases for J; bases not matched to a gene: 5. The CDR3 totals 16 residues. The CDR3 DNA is TGTGCCAGCAGCCCTAAAACAGGGGGCTCTGGAAACACCATATATTTT. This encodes CASSPKTGGSGNTIYF.

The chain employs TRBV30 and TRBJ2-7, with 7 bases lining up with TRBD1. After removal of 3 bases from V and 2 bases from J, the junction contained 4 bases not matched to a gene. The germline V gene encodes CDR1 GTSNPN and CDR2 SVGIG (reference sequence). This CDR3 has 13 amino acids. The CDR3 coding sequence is TGTGCCTGGAGCCGGGACAGACCCTACGAGCAGTACGTC. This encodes CAWSRDRPYEQYV.

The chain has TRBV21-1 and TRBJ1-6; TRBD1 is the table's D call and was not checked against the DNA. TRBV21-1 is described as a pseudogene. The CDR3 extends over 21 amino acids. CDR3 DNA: TGTGCCAGCAGCCTTTGGGACAGGCCCCGGGTCGGGAACTCCTATAATTCACCCCTCCACTTT. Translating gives CASSLWDRPRVGNSYNSPLHF.

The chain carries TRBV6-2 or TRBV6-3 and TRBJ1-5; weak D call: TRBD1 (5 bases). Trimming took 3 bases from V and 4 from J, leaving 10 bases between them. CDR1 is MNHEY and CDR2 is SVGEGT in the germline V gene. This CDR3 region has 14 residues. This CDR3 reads CASSYQGGNQPQHF. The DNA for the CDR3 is TGTGCCAGCAGTTATCAGGGAGGGAATCAGCCCCAGCATTTT.

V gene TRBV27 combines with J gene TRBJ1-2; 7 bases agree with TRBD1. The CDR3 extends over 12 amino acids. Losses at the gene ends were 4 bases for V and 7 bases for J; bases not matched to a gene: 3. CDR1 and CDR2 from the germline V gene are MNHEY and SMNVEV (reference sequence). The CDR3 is CASSYDRAGYTF. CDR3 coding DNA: TGTGCCAGCAGTTACGACAGGGCTGGCTACACCTTC.

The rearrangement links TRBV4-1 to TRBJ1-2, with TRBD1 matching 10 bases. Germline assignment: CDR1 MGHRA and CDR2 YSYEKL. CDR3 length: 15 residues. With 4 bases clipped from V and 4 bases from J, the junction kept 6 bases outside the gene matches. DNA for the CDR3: TGCGCCAGCAGCCCCCGGACAGGGGGTCTCTATGGCTACACCTTC. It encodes CASSPRTGGLYGYTF.

CDR3 DNA sequence: TGTGCCAGCAGCCGCGACGGGGGGGGCTTGAGCAATCAGCCCCAGCATTTT. Translation gives CASSRDGGGLSNQPQHF. The V gene is TRBV7-9, the J gene TRBJ1-5; D is possibly TRBD1 (6 bases). The V end was cut by 5 bases, the J end by 1 base, with 18 bases between. From germline, CDR1 is SEHNR and CDR2 FQNEAQ (reference sequence). This CDR3 region has 17 residues.

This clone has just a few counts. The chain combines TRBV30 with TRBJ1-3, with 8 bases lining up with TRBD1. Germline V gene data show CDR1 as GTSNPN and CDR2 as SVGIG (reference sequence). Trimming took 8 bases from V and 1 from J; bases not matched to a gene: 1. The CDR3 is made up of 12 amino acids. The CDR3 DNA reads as TGTGCCGGGGACAGGTCTGGAAACACCATATATTTT. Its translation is CAGDRSGNTIYF. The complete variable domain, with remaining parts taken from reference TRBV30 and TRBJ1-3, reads SQTIHQWPATLVQPVGSPLSLECTVEGTSNPNLYWYRQAAGRGLQLLFYSVGIGQISSEVPQNLSASRPQDRQFILSSKKLLLSDSGFYLCAGDRSGNTIYFGEGSWLTVV.

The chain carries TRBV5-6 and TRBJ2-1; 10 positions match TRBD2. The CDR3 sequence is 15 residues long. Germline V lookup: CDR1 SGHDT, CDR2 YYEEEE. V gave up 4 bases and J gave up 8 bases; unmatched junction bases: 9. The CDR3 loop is CASSVLAGDKYEQFF. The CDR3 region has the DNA TGTGCCAGCAGCGTTCTAGCGGGAGATAAGTATGAGCAGTTCTTC.

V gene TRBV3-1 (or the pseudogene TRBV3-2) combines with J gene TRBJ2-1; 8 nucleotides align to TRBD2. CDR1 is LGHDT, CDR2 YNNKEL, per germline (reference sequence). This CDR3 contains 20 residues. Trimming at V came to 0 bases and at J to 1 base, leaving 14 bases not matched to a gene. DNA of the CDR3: TGTGCCAGCAGCCAAGATGGAACCAGCGGGAGAATATCTTCCTACAATGAGCAGTTCTTC. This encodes CASSQDGTSGRISSYNEQFF.

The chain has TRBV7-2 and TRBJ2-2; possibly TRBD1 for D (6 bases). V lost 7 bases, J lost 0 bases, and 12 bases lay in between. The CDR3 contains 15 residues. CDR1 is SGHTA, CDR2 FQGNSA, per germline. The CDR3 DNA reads TGTGCCAGCAAAGCCGGGACAACGAACACCGGGGAGCTGTTTTTT. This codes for CASKAGTTNTGELFF.

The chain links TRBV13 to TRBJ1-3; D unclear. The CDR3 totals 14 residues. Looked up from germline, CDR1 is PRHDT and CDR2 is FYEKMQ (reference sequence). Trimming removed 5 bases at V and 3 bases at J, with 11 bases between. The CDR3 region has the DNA TGTGCCAGCAGCCCAACAGAGAGTGGAAACACCATATATTTT. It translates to CASSPTESGNTIYF.

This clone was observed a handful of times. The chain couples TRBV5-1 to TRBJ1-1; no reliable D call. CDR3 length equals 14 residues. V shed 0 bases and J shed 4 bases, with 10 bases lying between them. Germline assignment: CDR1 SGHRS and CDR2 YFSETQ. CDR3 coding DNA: TGCGCCAGCAGCTTGGCGGGGTCCTCCACTGAAGCTTTCTTT. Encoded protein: CASSLAGSSTEAFF.